The 9 T cell receptor beta chains given below trace back to one sample, sequenced in a study of tumor-infiltrating lymphocytes in primary liver carcinoma. Constant-region priming of roughly 490 ng total RNA yielded TCR beta cDNA. Employing slightly modified ARM-PCR, three nested multiplex PCR rounds were run, and these gave rise to the TCR beta libraries. TRBV1-TRBV30 forward primers paired with a C-beta reverse primer drove the first two PCR rounds, about 10 cycles each. Via MiXCR, TCRdb re-called the multiplex PCR reads, giving one row per CDR3 protein. The sample holds about 200,000 distinct CDR3 sequences; 65% are singletons and the top ten take 6% to 8.5%. Germline DNA was also extracted, while the blood RNA originated from unsorted whole blood. Input material: peripheral blood. Receptors originate from a woman aged 60-75 years with primary liver carcinoma and hepatitis B virus infection.

A single count supports this clonotype. One junction end disagrees with the germline gene, perhaps due to a read error. The rearrangement links TRBV12-3 or TRBV12-4 to TRBJ1-6; 7 positions agree with TRBD1. CDR3 size: 18 residues. CDR3 sequence reads: CASRPGTERSSYNSPLHF. CDR3 sequence (DNA): TGTGCCAGCAGGCCCGGGACAGAAAGGAGCTCCTATAATTCGCCCCTCCACTTT.

This clonotype has just a few counts. A read error may be the cause here, since a much bigger clone is one base away. The rearrangement joins TRBV12-3 or TRBV12-4 to TRBJ2-1, with TRBD1 as a possible D gene (8 bases). This CDR3 region has 15 residues. The CDR3 nucleotides read TGTGCCAGCAGTCACAACAGGGGGGGATACAATGAGCGGTTCTTC. Translation: CASSHNRGGYNERFF.

In this sample, this clonotype turned up many times. In DNA, the CDR3 is TGTGCCAGCAGCAAGGACGGGACCTATGGCTACACCTTC. Its translation is CASSKDGTYGYTF. The chain links TRBV6-5 to TRBJ1-2; D is perhaps TRBD1 (5 bases). Trimming took off 6 bases at V and 4 bases at J, with 12 bases between the two ends. Germline V CDR1 and CDR2: MNHEY, SVGAGI. This CDR3 comprises 13 residues.

This clonotype is medium-sized within its sample. CDR3 protein: CASSLGGEVEQFF. The CDR3 DNA reads TGTGCCAGCAGCTTAGGGGGAGAGGTGGAGCAGTTCTTC. J is TRBJ2-1 and V is TRBV11-2, with D possibly matching TRBD2 (5 bases). The CDR3 is made up of 13 amino acids. V shed 1 base and J shed 10 bases, with 11 bases lying between them. Germline V gives CDR1 SGHAT, CDR2 FQNNGV.

As for this clonotype: The germline gene is not matched at one end of the junction; a read error may be the cause. This chain joins TRBV4-2 and TRBJ1-3; D gene uncertain. The CDR3 spans 16 residues. Germline V CDR1 and CDR2: LGHNA, YNFKEQ. The CDR3 loop is CANSQDLPSSGNTIYF. CDR3 DNA sequence: TGTGCCAACAGCCAAGATCTACCGAGCTCTGGAAACACCATATATTTT.

This clonotype has just a few counts. This rearrangement joins TRBV5-1 to TRBJ1-1; D call uncertain. V was cut by 5 bases and J by 2 bases, with 13 bases left in between. CDR3 length: 14 amino acids. Germline V gene data show CDR1 as SGHRS and CDR2 as YFSETQ. CDR3: CASRVLQTNTEAFF. The CDR3 nucleotides read TGCGCCAGCAGGGTCCTGCAGACCAACACTGAAGCTTTCTTT.

This chain uses TRBV28 with TRBJ1-2; TRBD1 is a possible D gene (6 bases). The ends were cut back, 6 bases at V and 7 bases at J, with 15 bases in the middle. Per the germline V gene, CDR1 is MDHEN and CDR2 is SYDVKM. This CDR3 contains 13 residues. The CDR3 bases are TGTGCCAGCAGCCCCGGACAGACGGGTGGCTACACCTTC. It codes for CASSPGQTGGYTF.

This rearrangement joins TRBV28 to TRBJ1-1; D remains ambiguous. The CDR3 is made up of 11 amino acids. Trimming took 7 bases from V and 1 from J, leaving 4 bases between them. The germline gives CDR1 MDHEN, CDR2 SYDVKM. CDR3 loop: CASKRNTEAFF. The CDR3 DNA reads as TGTGCCAGCAAGAGGAACACTGAAGCTTTCTTT.

Note on this clonotype: The junction departs from the called germline gene at one end, perhaps through a read error. The V gene is TRBV12-3 or TRBV12-4, the J gene TRBJ1-3; D remains unclear. This CDR3 spans 16 amino acids. CDR3 amino acids: CASSLGRRLFGNTIYF. CDR3 DNA sequence: TGTGCCAGCAGCTTGGGCAGGAGGCTTTTTGGAAACACCATATATTTC.